This TCR beta chain came from a study of T cell responses to AZD1222 COVID-19 vaccine. Study-wide findings and caveats: Distributed over spike, vaccine-associated CD4 TCRs predominated at 160-218 and 743-854.

The CDR3 extends over 15 amino acids. V was clipped by 1 base and J by 0 bases, with 4 bases between them. CDR1 LGHNA and CDR2 YSLEER come from the germline V gene. A note on this clone: Its matching antigen is unknown.

TCRdb's table, derived via immunoSEQ multiplex PCR, lists solely in-frame clones and lacks some. The profile shows roughly 100,000 clones, more than 85% of them singletons. The chain recombines TRBV4-3 with TRBJ2-6; D uncertain. The sequences come from peripheral blood, collected on day 0 of AZD1222 vaccination. The sequence derives from an adult in good health. CDR3 residues: CASSQGPSGANVLTF. CDR3 bases: TGCGCCAGCAGCCAAGGGCCCTCTGGGGCCAACGTCCTGACTTTC.